The rows below give T cell receptor beta chains drawn from one sample of a study of OX40 agonist ivuxolimab in advanced cancers. Profiling relied on immunoSEQ multiplex PCR, and the TCRdb table lists in-frame clones only, not all of them. The sample carries 94,000 or so clones, around four fifths recorded once. The sample was CD4+ or CD8+ T cells sorted from blood, taken in a trial of the OX40 agonist ivuxolimab. Receptor source: an adult with an advanced solid tumor such as melanoma, head and neck, liver or kidney cancer. Both conserved end residues are part of each CDR3. The order of the fields is D gene, clone size, V gene, J gene, CDR3 DNA, CDR3 protein. D genes are given only for firm matches. Rows may omit the clone size; those that give it use once, few, many or a size class.

d_gene: NA; abundance: NA; v_gene: TRBV5-4; j_gene: TRBJ1-1; CDR3nt: TGTGCCAGCAGCTGGGGGGGGAGGGACACTGAAGCTTTCTTT; CDR3aa: CASSWGGRDTEAFF
d_gene: TRBD1; abundance: NA; v_gene: TRBV19; j_gene: TRBJ2-3; CDR3nt: TGTGCCAGTAGTAGGGGACAGGGGATAGGAGATACGCAGTATTTT; CDR3aa: CASSRGQGIGDTQYF
d_gene: NA; abundance: NA; v_gene: TRBV11-3; j_gene: TRBJ2-2; CDR3nt: TGTGCCAGCAGCCACCAGGCAGCGAACACCGGGGAGCTGTTTTTT; CDR3aa: CASSHQAANTGELFF
d_gene: NA; abundance: NA; v_gene: TRBV7-7; j_gene: TRBJ1-1; CDR3nt: TGTGCCAGCAGCTTATCACTGAACACTGAAGCTTTCTTT; CDR3aa: CASSLSLNTEAFF
d_gene: NA; abundance: NA; v_gene: TRBV10-3; j_gene: TRBJ2-1; CDR3nt: TGTGCCATCAGTGATGCTACAGGGAGGGCAATCGATGAGCAGTTCTTC; CDR3aa: CAISDATGRAIDEQFF
d_gene: NA; abundance: NA; v_gene: TRBV14; j_gene: TRBJ1-1; CDR3nt: TGTGCCAGCAGCGAAAACCGGGGAAGGGACACTGAAGCTTTCTTT; CDR3aa: CASSENRGRDTEAFF
d_gene: NA; abundance: NA; v_gene: TRBV7-8; j_gene: TRBJ2-4; CDR3nt: TGTGCCAGCAGCCTAACAGGGTTTGAGCTAAACATTCAGTACTTC; CDR3aa: CASSLTGFELNIQYF
d_gene: NA; abundance: NA; v_gene: TRBV4-1; j_gene: TRBJ2-7; CDR3nt: TGCGCCAGCAGCCAAGGACTAGTAGCGAGCTACGAGCAGTACTTC; CDR3aa: CASSQGLVASYEQYF
d_gene: TRBD2; abundance: NA; v_gene: TRBV5-1; j_gene: TRBJ2-1; CDR3nt: TGCGCCAGCAGGCCTAGCGGGGTAACCTACAATGAGCAGTTCTTC; CDR3aa: CASRPSGVTYNEQFF
d_gene: TRBD1; abundance: few; v_gene: TRBV11-1; j_gene: TRBJ2-3; CDR3nt: TGTGCCAGCAGCCCGGGACAGGTTAGCACAGATACGCAGTATTTT; CDR3aa: CASSPGQVSTDTQYF
d_gene: TRBD1; abundance: NA; v_gene: TRBV5-1; j_gene: TRBJ2-3; CDR3nt: TGCGCCACTAAAGACGGGACAGGGGGAGCACCCACAGATACGCAGTATTTT; CDR3aa: CATKDGTGGAPTDTQYF
d_gene: NA; abundance: once; v_gene: TRBV27; j_gene: TRBJ2-2; CDR3nt: TGTGCCAGCAGGTCTAGGGGACAAACCGGGGAGCTGTTTTTT; CDR3aa: CASRSRGQTGELFF
d_gene: NA; abundance: NA; v_gene: TRBV7-9; j_gene: TRBJ2-5; CDR3nt: TGTGCCAGCCATCTTCAGGCTCCTAGCTTCGAGACCCAGTACTTC; CDR3aa: CASHLQAPSFETQYF
d_gene: NA; abundance: NA; v_gene: TRBV7-3; j_gene: TRBJ2-1; CDR3nt: TGTGCCAGCAGCTCCCAGCCGAGCTCCTACAATGAGCAGTTCTTC; CDR3aa: CASSSQPSSYNEQFF
d_gene: NA; abundance: NA; v_gene: TRBV2; j_gene: TRBJ2-3; CDR3nt: TGTGCCAGCATCCCGGGTCCGGGTGGGGATACGCAGTATTTT; CDR3aa: CASIPGPGGDTQYF
d_gene: NA; abundance: once; v_gene: TRBV11-2; j_gene: TRBJ1-4; CDR3nt: TGTGCCAGCAGCTTAGGTACCGGAGGGACTAATGAAAAACTGTTTTTT; CDR3aa: CASSLGTGGTNEKLFF
d_gene: TRBD1; abundance: NA; v_gene: TRBV5-4; j_gene: TRBJ1-1; CDR3nt: TGTGCCAGCAGCTTGGCTGGGGACAGGGAACCAGTTGAAGCTTTCTTT; CDR3aa: CASSLAGDREPVEAFF
d_gene: NA; abundance: NA; v_gene: TRBV11-2; j_gene: TRBJ1-5; CDR3nt: TGTGCCAGCAGCTTAGTGGCGGGGGTCGGTCAGCCCCAGCATTTT; CDR3aa: CASSLVAGVGQPQHF
d_gene: NA; abundance: NA; v_gene: TRBV4-3; j_gene: TRBJ2-7; CDR3nt: TGCGCCAGCAGCCAAGATTACGGCGCCGCCTACGAGCAGTACTTC; CDR3aa: CASSQDYGAAYEQYF
d_gene: NA; abundance: NA; v_gene: TRBV11-3; j_gene: TRBJ1-2; CDR3nt: TGTGCCAGCAGCCCGTTAGTTGGATATGGCTACACCTTC; CDR3aa: CASSPLVGYGYTF
d_gene: NA; abundance: NA; v_gene: TRBV5-4; j_gene: TRBJ1-4; CDR3nt: TGTGCCAGCAGCTTGAGTGGGGTTTACGCTAATGAAAAACTGTTTTTT; CDR3aa: CASSLSGVYANEKLFF
d_gene: TRBD1; abundance: NA; v_gene: TRBV6-1; j_gene: TRBJ1-5; CDR3nt: TGTGCCAGCAGGTACGGGACAGCGAATCAGCCCCAGCATTTT; CDR3aa: CASRYGTANQPQHF
d_gene: NA; abundance: NA; v_gene: TRBV18; j_gene: TRBJ2-5; CDR3nt: TGTGCCAGCTCACCACCGGGTGGGGCTGAAGAGACCCAGTACTTC; CDR3aa: CASSPPGGAEETQYF
d_gene: TRBD2; abundance: NA; v_gene: TRBV28; j_gene: TRBJ2-1; CDR3nt: TGTGCCAGCAGTTTTCGAGCGGGGATGAATGAGCAGTTCTTC; CDR3aa: CASSFRAGMNEQFF
d_gene: NA; abundance: NA; v_gene: TRBV28; j_gene: TRBJ2-3; CDR3nt: TGTGCCAGCAGTCTCGATGAGCGAGGGATAGGGTTCACAGATACGCAGTATTTT; CDR3aa: CASSLDERGIGFTDTQYF
d_gene: NA; abundance: NA; v_gene: TRBV11-1; j_gene: TRBJ2-5; CDR3nt: TGTGCCAGCAGCTTCGGTTATACTGGGGAGACCCAGTACTTC; CDR3aa: CASSFGYTGETQYF
d_gene: TRBD1; abundance: few; v_gene: TRBV7-3; j_gene: TRBJ2-5; CDR3nt: TGTGCCAGCAGCCCCGGACAGGGGGTAGGGTATTATGAGACCCAGTACTTC; CDR3aa: CASSPGQGVGYYETQYF
d_gene: TRBD1; abundance: NA; v_gene: TRBV5-1; j_gene: TRBJ1-1; CDR3nt: TGCGCCAGCATGGGTTCAGGGGGCACTGAAGCTTTCTTT; CDR3aa: CASMGSGGTEAFF
d_gene: NA; abundance: once; v_gene: TRBV7-2; j_gene: TRBJ2-7; CDR3nt: TGTGCCAGCAGCTTAGTGTTGGGGTGGCAGTACTTC; CDR3aa: CASSLVLGWQYF
d_gene: NA; abundance: NA; v_gene: TRBV30; j_gene: TRBJ2-3; CDR3nt: TGTGCCTGCGCGCCCGGGGGTCCAAATACGCAGTATTTT; CDR3aa: CACAPGGPNTQYF
d_gene: TRBD1; abundance: NA; v_gene: TRBV6-1; j_gene: TRBJ2-7; CDR3nt: TGTGCCAGCCATCCGGGACAGAACTACGAGCAGTACTTC; CDR3aa: CASHPGQNYEQYF
d_gene: NA; abundance: NA; v_gene: TRBV5-1; j_gene: TRBJ2-5; CDR3nt: TGCGCCAGCAGCCCTCAACAGGGACAAGAGACCCAGTACTTC; CDR3aa: CASSPQQGQETQYF
d_gene: NA; abundance: NA; v_gene: TRBV10-2; j_gene: TRBJ1-1; CDR3nt: TGCGCCAGCACGGACCGGGACACTGAAGCTTTCTTT; CDR3aa: CASTDRDTEAFF
d_gene: TRBD1; abundance: NA; v_gene: TRBV9; j_gene: TRBJ2-6; CDR3nt: TGTGCCAGCAGCGTAGGGTTTGACAGGGATGGCTCTGGGGCCAACGTCCTGACTTTC; CDR3aa: CASSVGFDRDGSGANVLTF
d_gene: NA; abundance: NA; v_gene: TRBV28; j_gene: TRBJ1-2; CDR3nt: TGTGCCAGCAGCCAAAGCAACACAGGGAACACCTTC; CDR3aa: CASSQSNTGNTF
d_gene: NA; abundance: once; v_gene: TRBV6-6; j_gene: TRBJ1-3; CDR3nt: TGTGCCAGCCGGGACTCTGGAAACACCATATATTTT; CDR3aa: CASRDSGNTIYF
d_gene: TRBD2; abundance: NA; v_gene: TRBV27; j_gene: TRBJ2-3; CDR3nt: TGTGCCAGCAGTTTAAGCGGGGGGTCAGATACGCAGTATTTT; CDR3aa: CASSLSGGSDTQYF
d_gene: TRBD2; abundance: NA; v_gene: TRBV7-2; j_gene: TRBJ2-5; CDR3nt: TGTGCCAGCAGGACTAGCGGGGGGGTCCAAGAGACCCAGTACTTC; CDR3aa: CASRTSGGVQETQYF
d_gene: NA; abundance: NA; v_gene: TRBV6-1; j_gene: TRBJ1-4; CDR3nt: TGTGCCAGCAGCCGGAGCGCAACTAATGAAAAACTGTTTTTT; CDR3aa: CASSRSATNEKLFF
d_gene: NA; abundance: NA; v_gene: TRBV6-5; j_gene: TRBJ1-6; CDR3nt: TGTGCCAGCAGGGCAATAGGGACCTACAATTCACCCCTCCACTTT; CDR3aa: CASRAIGTYNSPLHF
d_gene: NA; abundance: NA; v_gene: TRBV7-8; j_gene: TRBJ2-4; CDR3nt: TGTGCCAGCAGCTTAGTGCCAGGGTCGGACATTCAGTACTTC; CDR3aa: CASSLVPGSDIQYF
d_gene: NA; abundance: NA; v_gene: TRBV7-3; j_gene: TRBJ2-1; CDR3nt: TGTGCCAGCAGCTTAACGGGAAGGGACAATGAGCAGTTCTTC; CDR3aa: CASSLTGRDNEQFF
d_gene: TRBD2; abundance: NA; v_gene: TRBV5-1; j_gene: TRBJ2-3; CDR3nt: TGCGCCAGCAGCTTGTTAGCGGGACTTTCCACAGATACGCAGTATTTT; CDR3aa: CASSLLAGLSTDTQYF
d_gene: TRBD1; abundance: NA; v_gene: TRBV18; j_gene: TRBJ2-5; CDR3nt: TGTGCCAGCTCACCAGGGACAGGACAAGAGACCCAGTACTTC; CDR3aa: CASSPGTGQETQYF
d_gene: NA; abundance: once; v_gene: TRBV30; j_gene: TRBJ1-2; CDR3nt: TGTGCCTGGAGTGTACAAGCCGGACACCAGGGGGGCTACACCTTC; CDR3aa: CAWSVQAGHQGGYTF
d_gene: TRBD1; abundance: NA; v_gene: TRBV7-2; j_gene: TRBJ1-2; CDR3nt: TGTGCCAGCAGCGTCCAGGGGGCGATTCTTGGCTACACCTTC; CDR3aa: CASSVQGAILGYTF
d_gene: NA; abundance: few; v_gene: TRBV28; j_gene: TRBJ1-5; CDR3nt: TGTGCCAGCAGTTCCCGAAATCAGCCCCAGCATTTT; CDR3aa: CASSSRNQPQHF
d_gene: TRBD2; abundance: NA; v_gene: TRBV2; j_gene: TRBJ2-3; CDR3nt: TGTGCCAGCAGTAAGTCTTCGGGACTAACAAAATATACGCAGTATTTT; CDR3aa: CASSKSSGLTKYTQYF
d_gene: NA; abundance: NA; v_gene: TRBV15; j_gene: TRBJ1-5; CDR3nt: TGTGCCACCAGCAGAGATAGAGAACAGCCCCAGCATTTT; CDR3aa: CATSRDREQPQHF
d_gene: NA; abundance: NA; v_gene: TRBV28; j_gene: TRBJ1-5; CDR3nt: TGTGCCAGCAGTTTTCTTCTACAGGGTGGCAATCAGCCCCAGCATTTT; CDR3aa: CASSFLLQGGNQPQHF
d_gene: NA; abundance: NA; v_gene: TRBV14; j_gene: TRBJ1-2; CDR3nt: TGTGCCAGCAGCCAAGATTTAAGGGACTGGAATGGCTACACCTTC; CDR3aa: CASSQDLRDWNGYTF
d_gene: NA; abundance: NA; v_gene: TRBV5-4; j_gene: TRBJ1-3; CDR3nt: TGTGCCAGCAGCCAAGGGGGTTCAGGAAACACCATATATTTT; CDR3aa: CASSQGGSGNTIYF
d_gene: TRBD1; abundance: few; v_gene: TRBV11-3; j_gene: TRBJ2-1; CDR3nt: TGTGCCAGCAGCTTACAAGGGACAGACTACAATGAGCAGTTCTTC; CDR3aa: CASSLQGTDYNEQFF
d_gene: TRBD2; abundance: NA; v_gene: TRBV7-3; j_gene: TRBJ2-3; CDR3nt: TGTGCCAGCAGCCCGGGGCTAGCGGGGGCCGCTAGCACAGATACGCAGTATTTT; CDR3aa: CASSPGLAGAASTDTQYF